The present T cell receptor beta chain was sequenced within a study of CD8+ T cells in alopecia areata (dated by TCRdb to between 2017 and 2018). Background for the entire study: Treated patients were enrolled in an open-label pilot trial of oral tofacitinib at 5 to 10 mg twice daily for moderate-to-severe alopecia areata. In treated patients, disease severity was measured using the SALT score, which gives the percentage of scalp surface area affected. Patients received tofacitinib for 6 to 18 months and were then followed off drug for 6 months to check for delayed response and recurrence. Patients on tofacitinib were biopsied at baseline and after 4 and 24 weeks of treatment, and several of the patients also had a later scalp biopsy. Scalp clonality was compared across normal scalp (n=4), patchy alopecia areata scalp (n=8), and alopecia totalis/universalis scalp (n=8). Scalp tissue and sorted CD4+ and CD8+ peripheral blood T cells from patchy and totalis/universalis alopecia areata patients and from healthy controls were covered by human TCRbeta sequencing. Amplification of TCRbeta CDR3 regions was done by immunoSEQ multiplex PCR using 35 Vbeta forward primers and 13 Jbeta reverse primers. RNA was extracted with the PAXgene miRNA kit for fixed scalp, the miRNeasy kit for PBMCs, and the RNeasy kit for mouse skin. To study T cell clonal expansion in alopecia areata, the researchers applied high-throughput TCRbeta sequencing to both the C3H/HeJ mouse model and human patients.

Library generation was performed with the immunoSEQ multiplex PCR assay. To provide template for TCR sequencing, every sample had RNA extracted and reverse transcribed into cDNA. SuperScript III was used for first-strand cDNA synthesis, primed with a 2:1 mix of oligo-dT and random hexamers. A synthetic immune receptor repertoire was used to gauge amplification bias, and whatever bias remained was removed computationally. Regarding the original processing steps: After raw reads were preprocessed to remove errors, the CDR3 was defined following IMGT conventions as running from the conserved cysteine to phenylalanine. Clonality was computed as 1 minus the Shannon entropy, with the entropy normalized by log2 of the number of productive unique TCRs. Whether scalp clones were CD4 or CD8 was inferred by matching scalp TCRbeta sequences against CD4 and CD8 repertoires sorted from blood. The source is immuneACCESS, and TCRdb retained only in-frame sequences with V and J called. Part of the clones is not carried over; for the studies checked, unresolved V genes explain less than half of this, and the remainder is unexplained. That table gives V, J and clone size, and the DNA gave D and trimming. For this sample the table gives 180,000 or so clones, of which approximately 49% were detected only once. The top ten clonotypes cover roughly a tenth of the sample.

Points the paper makes about the study in general: During tofacitinib treatment, many expanded lesional clones remained in scalp and blood, and this persistence may partly explain relapse after treatment is stopped. Compared with normal scalp, lesional scalp had higher clonality and more expanded CD8+ clones, particularly in alopecia totalis/universalis, a pattern that suggests antigenic drive. Compared with mice, TCR sequences shared between patients were less clear, possibly partly because of HLA diversity across the patient population. Resident alphabeta T cells in normal human skin are also sequenced, complicating scalp TCR repertoire analysis, unlike mouse skin dominated by gammadelta T cells. The treated cohort was small, with a single nonresponder, so links between baseline CD8+ expansion and response need larger studies. Tofacitinib significantly decreased scalp clonality and the number of expanded CD8+ clones among the top 100 scalp clones.

What this sample's treatment or condition label stands for: oral pan-JAK inhibitor, 5-10 mg twice daily. Lesional scalp punch biopsies and peripheral blood were collected from alopecia areata patients. After PBMCs were isolated by density centrifugation and stained for CD3, CD4 and CD8, a FACSAria was used to sort CD4+ and CD8+ T cells. Notes on this clone: Its specific antigen is unknown. Base-call qualities are not available, and no considerably larger clone is one nucleotide away.

Cut back by 3 bases and 2 bases, the V and J ends lie 18 bases apart. Via the germline V gene, CDR1 is SGDLS and CDR2 YYNGEE. The cysteine opens and the phenylalanine closes a CDR3 of 16 amino acids. CDR3 DNA is the only sequence kept; it has 48 bases, read in frame from the first base. This sample comprised CD8+ T cells sorted from blood, obtained at approximately week 51, from a patient treated with tofacitinib. The chain links TRBV9 with TRBJ2-7; TRBD1 could be the D gene, as 5 bases match. The clonotype was recovered from a human donor with alopecia areata. This receptor has the CDR3 CASSAGFGWAPYEQYF. The sequenced DNA is TGTGCCAGCAGCGCAGGGTTCGGTTGGGCCCCCTACGAGCAGTACTTC.